Following are 27 T cell receptor beta chains from one sample sequenced in a study of blood T cell repertoires in COVID-19. The assay was immunoSEQ multiplex PCR, and TCRdb's table has in-frame clones only and misses some. The sample has some 110,000 clones, 70% to 80% seen once. The sequenced sample was peripheral blood. These receptor sequences come from a man between 65 and 85 years old with acute or convalescent COVID-19.

The chain has TRBV5-1 and TRBJ1-3, with D tentatively TRBD1 (6 bases). The CDR3 loop spans 15 amino acids. Germline loops: CDR1 SGHRS, CDR2 YFSETQ. Deletions cut 0 bases from V and 2 bases from J, with 9 bases between. The CDR3 nucleotides read TGCGCCAGCAGCTTGGCGACAGGAACTGGAAACACCATATATTTT. This encodes CASSLATGTGNTIYF.

J is TRBJ2-1 and V is TRBV12-5; 11 bases are shared with TRBD2. Looked up from germline, CDR1 is LGHNT and CDR2 is FRNRAP. After removal of 4 bases from V and 0 bases from J, the junction contained 17 bases not matched to a gene. The length of the CDR3 is 21 residues. CDR3 residues: CASGSPSLAGGPSSSYNEQFF. In DNA, the CDR3 is TGTGCTAGTGGTTCCCCGTCTCTAGCGGGAGGCCCTTCGAGCTCCTACAATGAGCAGTTCTTC.

This clone was detected a few times. The J gene is TRBJ2-7, the V gene TRBV27; 14 bases align to TRBD2. The ends lost 5 bases at V and 3 bases at J; junction bases unmatched: 3. CDR1 is MNHEY, CDR2 SMNVEV, per germline (reference sequence). CDR3 length equals 15 residues. The CDR3 nucleotides are TGTGCCAGCAGTGTAGGGACTAGCGGGAGCTACGAGCAGTACTTC. Protein sequence: CASSVGTSGSYEQYF.

The rearrangement joins TRBV12-3 or TRBV12-4 to TRBJ2-5; D call uncertain. The CDR3 contains 11 residues. The V and J ends lost 5 bases and 4 bases respectively, with 5 bases between them. CDR3 in amino acids: CASSPSETQYF. For the CDR3, the DNA is TGTGCCAGCAGTCCTTCAGAGACCCAGTACTTC.

This clone was found a few times. The genes are TRBV5-1 and TRBJ1-1; no clear D. Germline V gene lookup returns CDR1 SGHRS and CDR2 YFSETQ. The CDR3 consists of 16 residues. Trimming left V 0 bases short and J 3 bases short, with 15 bases between. The CDR3 reads CASSLGTVPLDTEAFF. In nucleotides, the CDR3 is TGCGCCAGCAGCTTGGGCACAGTCCCATTGGACACTGAAGCTTTCTTT.

V usage is TRBV7-9 and J usage is TRBJ1-2; 9 bases map to TRBD1. This CDR3 region has 12 residues. Per germline, CDR1 SEHNR and CDR2 FQNEAQ (reference sequence). The J segment lost 8 bases and the V segment lost 7 bases, leaving 5 bases of the junction unmatched. In DNA, the CDR3 is TGTGCCAGCACTCGGGACAGGGAGGGCTACACCTTC. It encodes CASTRDREGYTF.

This sequence joins TRBV5-1 and TRBJ2-7; 11 positions match TRBD1. Germline lookup yields CDR1 SGHRS and CDR2 YFSETQ. With 3 bases clipped from V and 7 bases from J, the junction kept 6 bases outside the gene matches. This CDR3 comprises 14 residues. CDR3 protein: CASSSGQGAREQYF. CDR3 DNA sequence: TGCGCCAGCAGCTCTGGACAGGGGGCAAGGGAGCAGTACTTC.

The chain has TRBV19 and TRBJ1-5; no clear D gene. V dropped 4 bases and J dropped 2 bases, with 12 bases sitting between them. Germline values: CDR1 LNHDA, CDR2 SQIVND (reference sequence). There are 15 residues in the CDR3. CDR3 protein: CASSTQIIGNQPQHF. The CDR3 DNA sequence: TGTGCCAGTAGTACGCAGATAATTGGCAATCAGCCCCAGCATTTT.

The chain couples TRBV7-6 to TRBJ2-1, with 12 bases identical to TRBD2. Germline CDR1 is SGHVS and CDR2 is FNYEAQ. The V gene end was trimmed by 5 bases and the J gene end by 4 bases; junction bases not matched to a gene: 3. This CDR3 is 15 amino acids long. CDR3 coding DNA: TGTGCCAGCAGCAGGACTAGCGGGGCATACAATGAGCAGTTCTTC. This codes for CASSRTSGAYNEQFF.

The chain employs TRBV3-1 (or the pseudogene TRBV3-2) and TRBJ2-1, with 7 bases identical to TRBD1. CDR3 length: 14 residues. V lost 2 bases to trimming and J lost 8 bases; unmatched junction nucleotides: 6. The germline CDR1 and CDR2 sequences are LGHDT and YNNKEL (reference sequence). DNA of the CDR3: TGTGCCAGCAGCCAAACTCACACAGGGGATGAGCAGTTCTTC. This translates into CASSQTHTGDEQFF.

V is TRBV19 and J is TRBJ1-6; weak D call: TRBD1 (6 bases). With 5 bases removed from V and 8 bases from J, the gap between germline ends came to 25 bases. Germline CDR1 LNHDA, CDR2 SQIVND (reference sequence). The CDR3 is made up of 18 amino acids. The DNA of the CDR3 is TGTGCCAGTAGTCCGCGGACCCGAGGGGGACCCATTGATTCACCCCTCCACTTT. This translates into CASSPRTRGGPIDSPLHF.

The chain uses TRBV7-8 and TRBJ2-7; 11 bases align to TRBD1. There are 13 residues in the CDR3. The germline CDR1 and CDR2 sequences are SGHVS and FQNEAQ. Trimming cost V 4 bases and J 6 bases; bases outside gene matches: 2. DNA of the CDR3: TGTGCCAGCAGCTCCGGACAGGGGGCCGAGCAGTACTTC. This gives the protein CASSSGQGAEQYF.

The CDR3 loop is CASSIDPDREKAFF. The DNA of the CDR3 is TGTGCCAGTAGTATAGATCCCGACAGGGAGAAAGCTTTCTTT. The chain links TRBV19 to TRBJ1-1; 7 bases agree with TRBD1. The CDR3 sequence is 14 residues long. Germline CDR1 reads LNHDA; CDR2 reads SQIVND (reference sequence). V shed 0 bases, J shed 9 bases, and the junction held 7 bases outside the gene matches.

This chain links TRBV5-1 with TRBJ1-2; 8 nucleotides agree with TRBD1. CDR1 SGHRS and CDR2 YFSETQ come from the germline V gene. V lost 5 bases to trimming and J lost 8 bases; unmatched junction nucleotides: 11. The CDR3 covers 14 residues. The CDR3 nucleotides are TGCGCCAGCAGTGCAGGGACAGGAGGGACGGGCTACACCTTC. Encoded protein: CASSAGTGGTGYTF.

The rearrangement uses TRBV5-1 and TRBJ1-5; D ambiguous. Trimming removed 4 bases from V and 3 bases from J, with 11 bases in between. This CDR3 region has 14 residues. Looked up from germline, CDR1 is SGHRS and CDR2 is YFSETQ. In nucleotides, the CDR3 is TGCGCCAGCAGCCAGGACGGACTCAATCAGCCCCAGCATTTT. It is translated as CASSQDGLNQPQHF.

The V call is TRBV7-9, the J call TRBJ1-2; 9 nucleotides agree with TRBD1. V lost 5 bases, J lost 8 bases, and 12 bases stayed unmatched. Germline CDR1 reads SEHNR; CDR2 reads FQNEAQ (reference sequence). CDR3 size: 15 residues. Here the CDR3 DNA reads TGTGCCAGCAGCCCTGAGGACAGGGGCCCCGCGGGCTACACCTTC. Protein product: CASSPEDRGPAGYTF.

This clone was observed a few times. The chain combines TRBV7-2 with TRBJ1-2, with 9 bases aligning to TRBD1. The germline V gene encodes CDR1 SGHTA and CDR2 FQGNSA. There are 16 residues in the CDR3. Trimming cost V 0 bases and J 3 bases; bases outside gene matches: 5. The CDR3 protein is CASSLATGGAYYGYTF. The CDR3 nucleotides read TGTGCCAGCAGCTTAGCGACAGGGGGAGCCTACTATGGCTACACCTTC.

In DNA form, the CDR3 reads TGTGCCAGCAGTAGACAGGGGGCGGATGGCTACACCTTC. Translating it yields CASSRQGADGYTF. This sequence joins TRBV9 and TRBJ1-2; 10 bases fit TRBD1. From germline, CDR1 is SGDLS and CDR2 YYNGEE. V gave up 5 bases and J gave up 6 bases; unmatched junction bases: 4. CDR3 length: 13 amino acids.

This clone was observed a few times. The chain has TRBV5-1 and TRBJ2-2; tentative D call: TRBD1 (7 bases). The CDR3 totals 14 residues. Per germline, CDR1 SGHRS and CDR2 YFSETQ. Trimming pared 4 bases from V and 4 bases from J, leaving 11 bases between. CDR3: CASSPGGITGELFF. DNA for the CDR3: TGCGCCAGCAGCCCAGGGGGGATCACCGGGGAGCTGTTTTTT.

The genes are TRBV3-1 (or the pseudogene TRBV3-2) and TRBJ2-2; 11 bases agree with TRBD2. Germline assignment: CDR1 LGHDT and CDR2 YNNKEL (reference sequence). J gave up 5 bases and V 6 bases, and 11 bases lay outside the gene matches. The CDR3 spans 17 residues. CDR3 protein: CASRLAGGLSRTGELFF. The CDR3 bases are TGTGCCAGCAGATTAGCGGGGGGGCTTTCGAGGACCGGGGAGCTGTTTTTT.

This chain uses TRBV9 with TRBJ1-1, with 8 bases identical to TRBD1. Germline V gene data show CDR1 as SGDLS and CDR2 as YYNGEE. V dropped 5 bases and J dropped 1; count of bases not matched to a gene: 4. The CDR3 length is 14 residues. In DNA, the CDR3 is TGTGCCAGCAGGGCACAGGGGGGGAACACTGAAGCTTTCTTT. It specifies CASRAQGGNTEAFF.

In nucleotides, the CDR3 is TGTGCCAGCAGCCAAGATTGGGAAGCGGAAGAGACCCAGTACTTC. Translated, it gives CASSQDWEAEETQYF. J is TRBJ2-5 and V is TRBV3-1 (or the pseudogene TRBV3-2), with D possibly matching TRBD2 (5 bases). The germline gives CDR1 LGHDT, CDR2 YNNKEL (reference sequence). This CDR3 has 15 residues. Trimming took 0 bases from V and 3 from J, leaving 11 bases between them.

This clone was seen a handful of times. The V call is TRBV2, the J call TRBJ1-5; D ambiguous. The V end lost 4 bases, the J end lost 0 bases, and 7 bases lay between the germline ends. This CDR3 region has 14 residues. CDR1 and CDR2 from the germline V gene are SNHLY and FYNNEI. CDR3 amino acids: CASSGANSNQPQHF. CDR3 in DNA: TGTGCCAGCAGTGGGGCAAATAGCAATCAGCCCCAGCATTTT.

The chain links TRBV28 to TRBJ1-5; D is perhaps TRBD1 (5 bases). This CDR3 spans 14 amino acids. The V end was cut by 4 bases, the J end by 6 bases, with 13 bases between. The V gene's germline CDR1 is MDHEN and CDR2 SYDVKM. The CDR3 is CASSYQGHSQPQHF. For the CDR3, the DNA is TGTGCCAGCAGTTATCAGGGCCATAGTCAGCCCCAGCATTTT.

This clone was recorded once. The genes are TRBV11-1 and TRBJ1-6; no definite D call. The CDR3 consists of 14 residues. The V gene's germline CDR1 is SGHAT and CDR2 FQDESV (reference sequence). With 0 bases removed from V and 7 bases from J, the gap between germline ends came to 7 bases. CDR3 sequence reads: CASSLAQINSPLHF. CDR3 DNA sequence: TGTGCCAGCAGCTTAGCCCAGATAAATTCACCCCTCCACTTT. The full variable domain, in which reference TRBV11-1 and TRBJ1-6 provide the parts outside the CDR3, is EAEVAQSPRYKITEKSQAVAFWCDPISGHATLYWYRQILGQGPELLVQFQDESVVDDSQLPKDRFSAERLKGVDSTLKIQPAELGDSAMYLCASSLAQINSPLHFGNGTRLTVT.

The rearrangement links TRBV7-2 to TRBJ1-6; D perhaps matches TRBD1 (6 bases). This CDR3 has 17 amino acids. The germline V and J ends were trimmed by 5 bases and 4 bases, with 18 bases remaining between them. Germline CDR1 SGHTA, CDR2 FQGNSA. The CDR3 DNA is TGTGCCAGCAGCCTAGGGGGGGTCCGAAAATATAATTCACCCCTCCACTTT. This translates into CASSLGGVRKYNSPLHF. Together with reference TRBV7-2 and TRBJ1-6, the CDR3 gives the full variable domain: GAGVSQSPSNKVTEKGKDVELRCDPISGHTALYWYRQSLGQGLEFLIYFQGNSAPDKSGLPSDRFSAERTGGSVSTLTIQRTQQEDSAVYLCASSLGGVRKYNSPLHFGNGTRLTVT.

This clone was counted between two and nine times. V is TRBV7-9 and J is TRBJ1-4, with unresolved D. The germline V gene has CDR1 SEHNR and CDR2 FQNEAQ (reference sequence). This CDR3 has 14 residues. Trimming shortened V by 0 bases and J by 2 bases, and 4 bases separated the two germline ends. The CDR3 sequence is CASSLAGTNEKLFF. DNA of the CDR3: TGTGCCAGCAGCTTAGCCGGGACTAATGAAAAACTGTTTTTT.